These T cell receptor beta chains were read from a single sample in a study of identical twins. MiXCR, run by TCRdb on the 5' RACE reads, gives a single entry per CDR3 protein. The table includes some 790,000 distinct CDR3 sequences, 18% detected once. A further study also used this sample, focusing on T cells expressing NK-cell markers.

The specimen sequenced was PBMCs. The receptors come from a woman aged 18-29 years in good health. CDR3s include the opening cysteine and the closing phenylalanine or tryptophan. A D gene is named only where the DNA matches it firmly. Some rows have no size entry. The others give once, few or many, or a class for an expanded clone.

j_gene | abundance | v_gene | d_gene | CDR3nt | CDR3aa
TRBJ2-1 | . | TRBV3-1 | TRBD2 | TGTGCCAGCAGCCAAGTGGTCGGGGGGGCGTATGAGCAGTTCTTC | CASSQVVGGAYEQFF
TRBJ2-2 | few | TRBV24-1 | . | TGTGCCACCAGTGATTTAGGGAGCAACGGGGAGCTGTTTTTT | CATSDLGSNGELFF
TRBJ2-2 | . | TRBV5-1 | . | TGCGCCAGCAGCTTGGAGTCCTCCGGGGAGCTGTTTTTT | CASSLESSGELFF
TRBJ1-1 | . | TRBV18 | . | TGTGCCAGCTCACCATTAGCTAACACTGAAGCTTTCTTT | CASSPLANTEAFF
TRBJ2-5 | few | TRBV5-1 | . | TGCGCCAGCAGCTTGGTGGCGGGCCAAGAAGAGACCCAGTACTTC | CASSLVAGQEETQYF
TRBJ2-3 | . | TRBV7-9 | TRBD1 | TGTGCCAGCAGCTTAGCCTCCGGACAGGGTTACTCAGATACGCAGTATTTT | CASSLASGQGYSDTQYF
TRBJ1-1 | . | TRBV5-1 | TRBD1 | TGCGCCAGCAGCTTGGCCAGGGGACAGCTGAACACTGAAGCTTTCTTT | CASSLARGQLNTEAFF
TRBJ2-1 | . | TRBV5-1 | . | TGCGCCAGCAGCTTCCACAGTTTAAACAAAGCCAATGAGCAGTTCTTC | CASSFHSLNKANEQFF
TRBJ1-3 | . | TRBV7-9 | . | TGTGCCAGCAGGGAGAATTCAGGAAACACCATATATTTT | CASRENSGNTIYF
TRBJ2-7 | few | TRBV7-2 | . | TGTGCCAGCAGCTTAGAACAGGGAGGGTCCTACGAGCAGTACTTC | CASSLEQGGSYEQYF
TRBJ2-1 | few | TRBV6-1 | TRBD2 | TGTGCCAGCAGTACCCCGGCTAGCGGGAGTTGGTACAATGAGCAGTTCTTC | CASSTPASGSWYNEQFF
TRBJ1-2 | . | TRBV7-2 | . | TGTGCCAGCAGCCTCGGACGGATCCCTAACTATGGCTACACCTTC | CASSLGRIPNYGYTF
TRBJ2-1 | . | TRBV5-1 | . | TGCGCCAGCGGTAGGCGGTCCTCCTACAATGAGCAGTTCTTC | CASGRRSSYNEQFF
TRBJ2-7 | once | TRBV20-1 | TRBD2 | TGCAGTGCTCGCGCCTCGAGCGGGAGGGCCCAGTACGAGCAGTACTTC | CSARASSGRAQYEQYF
TRBJ2-3 | few | TRBV10-2 | TRBD2 | TGCGCCACCCGGGGAGCGGGGGGGGCAGATACGCAGTATTTT | CATRGAGGADTQYF
TRBJ2-7 | . | TRBV12-3/TRBV12-4 | . | TGTGCCAGCGGGCCGAGGGGGGTTTCTGCGGAGCAGTACTTC | CASGPRGVSAEQYF
TRBJ2-6 | . | TRBV2 | . | TGTGCCAGCAGGCGCGAGAGCTCTGGGGCCAACGTCCTGACTTTC | CASRRESSGANVLTF
TRBJ2-7 | few | TRBV6-5 | TRBD1 | TGTGCCAGCAGTTATACCAACAGGGGTAATGAGCAGTACTTC | CASSYTNRGNEQYF
TRBJ1-5 | . | TRBV12-3/TRBV12-4 | . | TGTGCCAGCAGCCAGGGGAAGGGTCAGCCCCAGCATTTT | CASSQGKGQPQHF
TRBJ1-5 | few | TRBV3-1 | . | TGTGCCAGCGACAATCAGCCCCAGCATTTT | CASDNQPQHF
TRBJ2-2 | few | TRBV20-1 | TRBD2 | TGCAGTGCTAGAGAGCGGGGGGCTAGGGACACCGGGGAGCTGTTTTTT | CSARERGARDTGELFF
TRBJ2-2 | few | TRBV14 | . | TGTGCCAGCAGCCAAGTCTCCGGGGAGCTGTTTTTT | CASSQVSGELFF
TRBJ1-1 | many | TRBV12-3/TRBV12-4 | . | TGCGCCAGCAGCTTAGGGGGGCGGACTGAAGCTTTCTTT | CASSLGGRTEAFF
TRBJ1-4 | . | TRBV7-9 | . | TGTGCCAGCAGCTTAGTGGCGTCAACTAATGAAAAACTGTTTTTT | CASSLVASTNEKLFF
TRBJ2-1 | many | TRBV6-5 | . | TGTGCCAGCAGTTACTCCGGGGGATCGTACAATGAGCAGTTCTTC | CASSYSGGSYNEQFF
TRBJ1-1 | . | TRBV5-6 | . | TGTGCCAGCAGTGGACAGAGTGAAGCTTTCTTT | CASSGQSEAFF
TRBJ2-3 | . | TRBV12-3/TRBV12-4 | TRBD2 | TGTGCCAGCAGTGTGCCTAAAGGACTAGCGGGGGTGTCAGATACGCAGTATTTT | CASSVPKGLAGVSDTQYF
TRBJ2-6 | few | TRBV7-8 | . | TGTGCCAGCAGCTCAACTTTGGGACAAGGGCCATCTGGGGCCAACGTCCTGACTTTC | CASSSTLGQGPSGANVLTF
TRBJ2-7 | . | TRBV10-3 | . | TGTGCCATCAGTAACGGCCCCCTAGGGGCCTCCTACGAGCAGTACTTC | CAISNGPLGASYEQYF
TRBJ2-7 | . | TRBV5-1 | . | TGCGCCAGCAGCACCGAACACGAGCAGTACTTC | CASSTEHEQYF
TRBJ1-1 | many | TRBV6-6 | TRBD1 | TGTGCCAGCAGTTCGACAGGGGGTGAAGCTTTCTTT | CASSSTGGEAFF
TRBJ2-2 | few | TRBV7-6 | . | TGTGCCAGCAGCTTAGTAGCCAGGATGAACACCGGGGAGCTGTTTTTT | CASSLVARMNTGELFF
TRBJ1-6 | . | TRBV6-5 | TRBD1 | TGTGCCAGCAGTTACACGGACAGGGGGCGGAATCCACCCCTCCACTTT | CASSYTDRGRNPPLHF
TRBJ2-2 | . | TRBV6-5 | TRBD2 | TGTGCCAGCAGTTCCGGGGCCGCGGGAGTGAGATACGGGGAGCTGTTTTTT | CASSSGAAGVRYGELFF
TRBJ1-5 | few | TRBV12-3/TRBV12-4 | . | TGTGCCAGCAGTTTAAGAGGCAGGGGAGTCAATCAGCCCCAGCATTTT | CASSLRGRGVNQPQHF
TRBJ2-5 | . | TRBV19 | . | TGTGCCAGTAGTATAAGAGGGGCGGAAGAGACCCAGTACTTC | CASSIRGAEETQYF
TRBJ2-1 | . | TRBV27 | . | TGTGCCAGCAGTACGATAAGTGAGGCTTACTACAATGAGCAGTTCTTC | CASSTISEAYYNEQFF
TRBJ1-5 | . | TRBV12-3/TRBV12-4 | . | TGTGCCAGCAGTTCCCGGGGAGGCACCATGTATAGCAATCAGCCCCAGCATTTT | CASSSRGGTMYSNQPQHF
TRBJ1-1 | . | TRBV3-1 | . | TGTGCCAGCAGCCAAGATCAGGGAAGGGCCACTGAAGCTTTCTTT | CASSQDQGRATEAFF
TRBJ1-4 | . | TRBV20-1 | TRBD1 | TGCAGTGCTAGCATCCCAGGGGGCGGGCATGAAAAACTGTTTTTT | CSASIPGGGHEKLFF
TRBJ2-5 | . | TRBV10-3 | . | TGTGCCATCAGGGCTCAAGAGACCCAGTACTTC | CAIRAQETQYF
TRBJ2-1 | . | TRBV12-3/TRBV12-4 | . | TGTGCCAGCATCCGGAGGGGGTTGTATCGGAATGAGCAGTTCTTC | CASIRRGLYRNEQFF